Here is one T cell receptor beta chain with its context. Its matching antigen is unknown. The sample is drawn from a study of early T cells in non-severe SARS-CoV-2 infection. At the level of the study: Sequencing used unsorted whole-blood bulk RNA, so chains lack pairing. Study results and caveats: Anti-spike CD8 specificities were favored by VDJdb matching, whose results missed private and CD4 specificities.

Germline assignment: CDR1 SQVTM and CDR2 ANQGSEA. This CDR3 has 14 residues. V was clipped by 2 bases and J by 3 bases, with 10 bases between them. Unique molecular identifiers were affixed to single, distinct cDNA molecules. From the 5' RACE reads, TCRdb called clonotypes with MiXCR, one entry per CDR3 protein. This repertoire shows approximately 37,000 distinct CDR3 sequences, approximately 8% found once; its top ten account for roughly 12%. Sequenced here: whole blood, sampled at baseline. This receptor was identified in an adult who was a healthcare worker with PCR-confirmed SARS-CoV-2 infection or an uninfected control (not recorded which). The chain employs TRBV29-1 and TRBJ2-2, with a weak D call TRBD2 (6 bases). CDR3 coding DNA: TGCAGCGTTGAATTCAGGGAGGACACCGGGGAGCTGTTTTTT. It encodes CSVEFREDTGELFF.